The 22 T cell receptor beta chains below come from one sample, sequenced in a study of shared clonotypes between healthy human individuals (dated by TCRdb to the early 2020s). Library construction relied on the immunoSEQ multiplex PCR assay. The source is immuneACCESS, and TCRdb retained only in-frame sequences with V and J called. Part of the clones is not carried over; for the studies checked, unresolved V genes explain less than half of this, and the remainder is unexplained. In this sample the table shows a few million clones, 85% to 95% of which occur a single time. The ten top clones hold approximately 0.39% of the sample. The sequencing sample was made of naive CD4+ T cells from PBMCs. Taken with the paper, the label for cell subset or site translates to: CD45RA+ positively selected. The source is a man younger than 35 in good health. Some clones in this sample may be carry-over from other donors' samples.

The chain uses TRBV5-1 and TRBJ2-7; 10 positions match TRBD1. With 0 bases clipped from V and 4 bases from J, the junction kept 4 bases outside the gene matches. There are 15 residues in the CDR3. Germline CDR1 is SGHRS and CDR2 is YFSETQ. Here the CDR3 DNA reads TGCGCCAGCAGCTTGGGTGGACAGGGGGGGTACGAGCAGTACTTC. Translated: CASSLGGQGGYEQYF.

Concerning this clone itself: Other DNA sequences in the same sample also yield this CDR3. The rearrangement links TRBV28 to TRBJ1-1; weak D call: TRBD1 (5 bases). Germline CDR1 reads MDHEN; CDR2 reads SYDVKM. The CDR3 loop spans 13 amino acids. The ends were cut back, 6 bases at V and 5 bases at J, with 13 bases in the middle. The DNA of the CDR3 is TGTGCCAGCAGGCCACGGGGCAGGACTGAAGCTTTCTTT. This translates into CASRPRGRTEAFF.

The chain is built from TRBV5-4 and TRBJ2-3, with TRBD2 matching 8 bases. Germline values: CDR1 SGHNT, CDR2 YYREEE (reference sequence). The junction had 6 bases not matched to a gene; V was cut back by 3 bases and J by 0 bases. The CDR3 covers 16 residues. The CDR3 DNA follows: TGTGCCAGCAGCTCCTCGAAGCGGGGGAGCACAGATACGCAGTATTTT. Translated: CASSSSKRGSTDTQYF.

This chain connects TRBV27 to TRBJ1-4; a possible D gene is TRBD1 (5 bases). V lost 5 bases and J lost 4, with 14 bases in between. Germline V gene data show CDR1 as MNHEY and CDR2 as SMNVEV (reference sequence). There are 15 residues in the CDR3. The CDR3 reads CASSRRGLLNEKLFF. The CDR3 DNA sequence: TGTGCCAGCAGTAGACGGGGACTGCTTAATGAAAAACTGTTTTTT.

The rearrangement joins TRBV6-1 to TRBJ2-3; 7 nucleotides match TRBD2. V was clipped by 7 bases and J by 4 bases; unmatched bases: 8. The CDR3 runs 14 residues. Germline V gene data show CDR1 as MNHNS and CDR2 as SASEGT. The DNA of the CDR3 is TGTGCCAGCACTCGGACCAGCGGGGCAGATACGCAGTATTTT. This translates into CASTRTSGADTQYF.

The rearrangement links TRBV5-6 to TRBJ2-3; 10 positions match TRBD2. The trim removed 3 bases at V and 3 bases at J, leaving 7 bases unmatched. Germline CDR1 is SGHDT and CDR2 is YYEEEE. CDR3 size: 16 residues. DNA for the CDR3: TGTGCCAGCAGCTGGGGGCTAGCGGGAGCAACAGATACGCAGTATTTT. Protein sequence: CASSWGLAGATDTQYF.

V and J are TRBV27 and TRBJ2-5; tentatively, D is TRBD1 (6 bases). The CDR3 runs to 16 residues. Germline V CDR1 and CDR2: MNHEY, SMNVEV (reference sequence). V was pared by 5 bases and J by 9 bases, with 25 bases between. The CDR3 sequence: CASSPLMGRGSRSQYF. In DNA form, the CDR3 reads TGTGCCAGCAGTCCCCTCATGGGAAGGGGGTCCCGGTCCCAGTACTTC.

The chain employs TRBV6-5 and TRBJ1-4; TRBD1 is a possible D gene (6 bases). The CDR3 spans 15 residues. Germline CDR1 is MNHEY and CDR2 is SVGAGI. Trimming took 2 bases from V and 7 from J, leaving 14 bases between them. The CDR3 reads CASSYGGSTGEKLFF. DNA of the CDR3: TGTGCCAGCAGTTACGGGGGCTCTACAGGTGAAAAACTGTTTTTT.

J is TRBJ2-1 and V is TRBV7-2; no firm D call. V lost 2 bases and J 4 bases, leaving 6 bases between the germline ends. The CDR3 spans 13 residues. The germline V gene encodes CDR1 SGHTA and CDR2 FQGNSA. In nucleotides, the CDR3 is TGTGCCAGCAGCTTATCCCCTTACAATGAGCAGTTCTTC. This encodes CASSLSPYNEQFF. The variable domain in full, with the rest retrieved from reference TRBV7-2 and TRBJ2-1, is GAGVSQSPSNKVTEKGKDVELRCDPISGHTALYWYRQSLGQGLEFLIYFQGNSAPDKSGLPSDRFSAERTGGSVSTLTIQRTQQEDSAVYLCASSLSPYNEQFFGPGTRLTVL.

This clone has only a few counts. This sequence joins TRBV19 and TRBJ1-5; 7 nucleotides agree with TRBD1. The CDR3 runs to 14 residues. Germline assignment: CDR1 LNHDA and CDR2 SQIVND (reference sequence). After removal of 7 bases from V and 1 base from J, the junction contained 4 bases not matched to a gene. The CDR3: CASTKGQSNQPQHF. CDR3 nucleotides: TGTGCCAGTACCAAGGGACAGAGCAATCAGCCCCAGCATTTT.

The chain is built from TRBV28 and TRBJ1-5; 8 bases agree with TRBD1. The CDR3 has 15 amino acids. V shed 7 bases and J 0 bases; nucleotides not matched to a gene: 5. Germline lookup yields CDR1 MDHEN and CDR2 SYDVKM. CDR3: CASIGTGNSNQPQHF. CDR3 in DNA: TGTGCCAGCATTGGGACAGGTAATAGCAATCAGCCCCAGCATTTT. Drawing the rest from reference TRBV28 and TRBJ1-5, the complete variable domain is DVKVTQSSRYLVKRTGEKVFLECVQDMDHENMFWYRQDPGLGLRLIYFSYDVKMKEKGDIPEGYSVSREKKERFSLILESASTNQTSMYLCASIGTGNSNQPQHFGDGTRLSIL.

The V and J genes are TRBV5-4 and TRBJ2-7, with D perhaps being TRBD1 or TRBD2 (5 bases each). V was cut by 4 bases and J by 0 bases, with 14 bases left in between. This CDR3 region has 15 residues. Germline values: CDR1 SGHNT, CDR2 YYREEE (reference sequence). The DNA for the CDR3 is TGTGCCAGCAGCGCTACCGGGACCGACTCCTACGAGCAGTACTTC. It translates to CASSATGTDSYEQYF. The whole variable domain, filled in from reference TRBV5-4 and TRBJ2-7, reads ETGVTQSPTHLIKTRGQQVTLRCSSQSGHNTVSWYQQALGQGPQFIFQYYREEENGRGNFPPRFSGLQFPNYSSELNVNALELDDSALYLCASSATGTDSYEQYFGPGTRLTVT.

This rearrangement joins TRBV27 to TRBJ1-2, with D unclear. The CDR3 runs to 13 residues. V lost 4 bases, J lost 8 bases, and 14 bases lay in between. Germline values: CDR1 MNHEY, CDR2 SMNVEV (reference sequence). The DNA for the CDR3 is TGTGCCAGCAGTTACTCAGCAGGTTACGGCTACACCTTC. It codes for CASSYSAGYGYTF.

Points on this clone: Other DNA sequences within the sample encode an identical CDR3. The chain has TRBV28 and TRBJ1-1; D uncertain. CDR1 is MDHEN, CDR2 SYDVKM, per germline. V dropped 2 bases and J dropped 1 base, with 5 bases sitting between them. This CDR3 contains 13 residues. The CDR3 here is CASSLRANTEAFF. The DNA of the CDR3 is TGTGCCAGCAGTTTACGGGCGAACACTGAAGCTTTCTTT.

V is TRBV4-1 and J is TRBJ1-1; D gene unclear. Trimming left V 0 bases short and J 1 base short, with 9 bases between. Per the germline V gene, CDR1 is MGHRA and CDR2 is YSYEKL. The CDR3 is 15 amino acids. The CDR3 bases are TGCGCCAGCAGCCAAGATACCCTGTGGAACACTGAAGCTTTCTTT. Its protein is CASSQDTLWNTEAFF.

CDR3 bases: TGTGCCTGGAGTGGGATGGTCGGGGTCACCGGGGAGCTGTTTTTT. It is translated as CAWSGMVGVTGELFF. The chain is built from TRBV30 and TRBJ2-2, with D possibly TRBD2 on 5 matching bases. The CDR3 spans 15 residues. Germline values: CDR1 GTSNPN, CDR2 SVGIG (reference sequence). Trimming removed 1 base from V and 4 bases from J, with 13 bases in between.

CDR3 residues: CSATQEGEQYF. DNA for the CDR3: TGCAGTGCTACCCAGGAGGGGGAGCAGTACTTC. The gene calls are TRBV20-1 and TRBJ2-7; the D gene is possibly TRBD2 (6 bases). This CDR3 has 11 amino acids. Germline CDR1 reads DFQATT; CDR2 reads SNEGSKA (reference sequence). Deletions cut 4 bases from V and 7 bases from J, with 11 bases between.

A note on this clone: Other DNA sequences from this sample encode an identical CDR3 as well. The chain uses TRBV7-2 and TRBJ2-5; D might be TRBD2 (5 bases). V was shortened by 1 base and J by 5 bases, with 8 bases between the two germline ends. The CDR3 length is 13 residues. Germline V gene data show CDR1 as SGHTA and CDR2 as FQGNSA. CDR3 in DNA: TGTGCCAGCAGCTTAGGAGGGAAGGAGACCCAGTACTTC. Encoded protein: CASSLGGKETQYF.

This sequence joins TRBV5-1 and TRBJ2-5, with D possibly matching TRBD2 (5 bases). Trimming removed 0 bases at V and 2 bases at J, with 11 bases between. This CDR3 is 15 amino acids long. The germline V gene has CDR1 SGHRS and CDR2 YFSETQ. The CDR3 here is CASSLVTGSQETQYF. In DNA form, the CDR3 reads TGCGCCAGCAGCTTGGTTACGGGGAGTCAAGAGACCCAGTACTTC.

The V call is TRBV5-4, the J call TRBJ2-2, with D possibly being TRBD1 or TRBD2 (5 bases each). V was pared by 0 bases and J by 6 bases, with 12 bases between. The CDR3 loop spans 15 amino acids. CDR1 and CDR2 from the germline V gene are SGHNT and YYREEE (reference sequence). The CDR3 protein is CASSLGGAKAGELFF. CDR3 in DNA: TGTGCCAGCAGCTTGGGAGGGGCAAAGGCCGGGGAGCTGTTTTTT.

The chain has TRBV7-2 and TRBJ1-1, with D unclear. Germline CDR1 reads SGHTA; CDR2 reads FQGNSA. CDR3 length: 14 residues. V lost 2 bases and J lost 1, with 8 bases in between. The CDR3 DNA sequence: TGTGCCAGCAGCTTAAAAACGTCGAACACTGAAGCTTTCTTT. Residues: CASSLKTSNTEAFF.

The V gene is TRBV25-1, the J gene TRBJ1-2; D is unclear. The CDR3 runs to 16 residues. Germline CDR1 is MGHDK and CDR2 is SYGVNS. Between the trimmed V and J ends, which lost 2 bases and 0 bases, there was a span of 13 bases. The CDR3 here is CASSEGPGTANYGYTF. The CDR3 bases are TGTGCCAGCAGTGAAGGGCCGGGAACTGCTAACTATGGCTACACCTTC.